The 16 T cell receptor beta chains below were found in one sample sequenced in a study of blood T cell repertoires in COVID-19. Data came from immunoSEQ multiplex PCR; TCRdb stores just in-frame clones and leaves some out. The repertoire consists of some 31,000 clones, with around 85% occurring once and the leading ten covering more than 14%. The material sequenced was peripheral blood. The receptors were gathered from a human donor with acute or convalescent COVID-19. The donor label of this sample is uncertain.

The gene calls are TRBV12-3 or TRBV12-4 and TRBJ1-4; D gene unclear. Trimming cost V 6 bases and J 2 bases, with 7 bases left between them. The CDR3 runs 13 residues. This chain's CDR3 is CASRVTTNEKLFF. As DNA, the CDR3 is TGTGCCAGCAGGGTTACTACTAATGAAAAACTGTTTTTT.

J is TRBJ2-5 and V is TRBV12-5, with D possibly matching TRBD1 (6 bases). The CDR3 is 14 amino acids. V shed 6 bases and J shed 0 bases, with 11 bases lying between them. Germline lookup yields CDR1 LGHNT and CDR2 FRNRAP. The CDR3 is CASGRRGNQETQYF. The CDR3 bases are TGTGCTAGTGGCCGCAGGGGCAACCAAGAGACCCAGTACTTC.

This clone was counted only a few times. This chain uses TRBV4-2 with TRBJ2-5; TRBD2 is a possible D gene (5 bases). CDR1 LGHNA and CDR2 YNFKEQ come from the germline V gene. The CDR3 spans 15 residues. V lost 4 bases to trimming and J lost 2 bases, with 14 bases between them. The CDR3 sequence: CASSRDGLQQETQYF. As DNA, the CDR3 is TGTGCCAGCAGCCGAGACGGACTTCAACAAGAGACCCAGTACTTC.

The J gene is TRBJ2-7, the V gene TRBV5-1; weak D call: TRBD2 (5 bases). Trimming left V 2 bases short and J 2 bases short, with 11 bases between. The V gene's germline CDR1 is SGHRS and CDR2 YFSETQ. The CDR3 runs to 14 residues. The CDR3 DNA reads TGCGCCAGCAGCTTAGACGGACTTACCTACGAGCAGTACTTC. It translates to CASSLDGLTYEQYF. Complete variable domain (other parts from reference TRBV5-1 and TRBJ2-7): KAGVTQTPRYLIKTRGQQVTLSCSPISGHRSVSWYQQTPGQGLQFLFEYFSETQRNKGNFPGRFSGRQFSNSRSEMNVSTLELGDSALYLCASSLDGLTYEQYFGPGTRLTVT.

This clone was found once. This rearrangement joins TRBV19 to TRBJ2-3, with TRBD2 matching 8 bases. The germline CDR1 and CDR2 sequences are LNHDA and SQIVND (reference sequence). Trimming took 2 bases from V and 3 from J; bases not matched to a gene: 10. The CDR3 is 17 residues long. The CDR3 protein is CASSIHQGGGSTDTQYF. The CDR3 DNA reads as TGTGCCAGTAGTATACATCAGGGCGGGGGGTCAACAGATACGCAGTATTTT.

The CDR3 region is CSARTGEKLFF. CDR3 in DNA: TGCAGTGCTAGGACAGGTGAAAAACTGTTTTTT. The V gene is TRBV20-1, the J gene TRBJ1-4; maybe TRBD1 (6 bases). The CDR3 contains 11 residues. Germline CDR1 reads DFQATT; CDR2 reads SNEGSKA (reference sequence). V was clipped by 3 bases and J by 7 bases, with 6 bases between them.

The chain joins TRBV28 to TRBJ1-2; 8 positions match TRBD1. Germline values: CDR1 MDHEN, CDR2 SYDVKM. With V trimmed by 3 bases and J by 6 bases, 9 bases remained unmatched. The CDR3 totals 15 residues. Here the CDR3 DNA reads TGTGCCAGCAGTTTGGACAGGGATCTTAATAATGGCTACACCTTC. Amino acids: CASSLDRDLNNGYTF.

The chain carries TRBV6-6 and TRBJ1-4; 11 bases match TRBD1. Germline values: CDR1 MNHNY, CDR2 SVGAGI (reference sequence). This CDR3 spans 17 amino acids. The ends lost 5 bases at V and 4 bases at J; junction bases unmatched: 9. This CDR3 is CASSRGQGAASNEKLFF. DNA for the CDR3: TGTGCCAGCAGTCGAGGACAGGGGGCGGCCAGTAATGAAAAACTGTTTTTT.

This clone was seen more than once but under ten times. This sequence joins TRBV5-6 and TRBJ1-6; D not resolved. CDR1 and CDR2 (germline): SGHDT, YYEEEE. The CDR3 totals 16 residues. V lost 4 bases to trimming and J lost 9 bases, with 20 bases between them. The DNA for the CDR3 is TGTGCCAGCAGCGAAAGGAGCGTCACACGGGGTTCACCCCTCCACTTT. Residues: CASSERSVTRGSPLHF.

The CDR3 DNA reads as TGTGCCAGCAGCCCCTACTTATACGAGCAGTTCTTC. It encodes CASSPYLYEQFF. The chain joins TRBV13 to TRBJ2-1; unclear D gene. CDR1 is PRHDT and CDR2 is FYEKMQ in the germline V gene (reference sequence). Between the trimmed V and J ends, which lost 5 bases and 10 bases, there was a span of 12 bases. CDR3 size: 12 residues.

The chain has TRBV4-3 and TRBJ1-4; D not certain. V lost 4 bases and J lost 4, with 16 bases in between. Per the germline V gene, CDR1 is LGHNA and CDR2 is YSLEER. The CDR3 contains 16 residues. The CDR3 spells CASSPAIGGDNEKLFF. The CDR3 DNA is TGCGCCAGCAGCCCCGCAATCGGAGGAGATAATGAAAAACTGTTTTTT.

This clone was seen only a few times. The rearrangement uses TRBV19 and TRBJ2-7; 8 nucleotides agree with TRBD1. CDR1 is LNHDA and CDR2 is SQIVND in the germline V gene (reference sequence). This CDR3 comprises 14 residues. Trimming removed 5 bases from V and 5 bases from J; junction bases left unmatched: 8. CDR3 amino acids: CASSPTGAGHEQYF. In DNA form, the CDR3 reads TGTGCCAGTAGTCCGACAGGGGCCGGGCACGAGCAGTACTTC.

The rearrangement uses TRBV5-1 and TRBJ2-3; tentative D call: TRBD2 (6 bases). V gave up 0 bases and J gave up 0 bases, with 11 bases separating them. Per germline, CDR1 SGHRS and CDR2 YFSETQ. CDR3 length: 16 residues. CDR3 in amino acids: CASSLGGGESTDTQYF. DNA of the CDR3: TGCGCCAGCAGCTTGGGTGGCGGGGAGAGCACAGATACGCAGTATTTT. Variable domain in full (rest from reference TRBV5-1 and TRBJ2-3): KAGVTQTPRYLIKTRGQQVTLSCSPISGHRSVSWYQQTPGQGLQFLFEYFSETQRNKGNFPGRFSGRQFSNSRSEMNVSTLELGDSALYLCASSLGGGESTDTQYFGPGTRLTVL.

V gene TRBV28 combines with J gene TRBJ1-3, with a tentative D call TRBD1 (5 bases). Looked up from germline, CDR1 is MDHEN and CDR2 is SYDVKM. V dropped 5 bases and J dropped 2 bases, with 13 bases sitting between them. CDR3 length equals 15 residues. The CDR3 nucleotides are TGTGCCAGCAGTCTCCCCCAGGGTACTGGAAACACCATATATTTT. Translated: CASSLPQGTGNTIYF.

J is TRBJ2-7 and V is TRBV13, with D tentatively TRBD1 (7 bases). The CDR3 has 12 amino acids. Trimming removed 6 bases from V and 9 bases from J, with 15 bases in between. CDR1 PRHDT and CDR2 FYEKMQ come from the germline V gene (reference sequence). The CDR3 region is CASSFRGAGQYF. CDR3 in DNA: TGTGCCAGCAGTTTCAGGGGGGCAGGGCAGTACTTC. Together with reference TRBV13 and TRBJ2-7, the CDR3 gives the full variable domain: AAGVIQSPRHLIKEKRETATLKCYPIPRHDTVYWYQQGPGQDPQFLISFYEKMQSDKGSIPDRFSAQQFSDYHSELNMSSLELGDSALYFCASSFRGAGQYFGPGTRLTVT.

The gene calls are TRBV3-1 (or the pseudogene TRBV3-2) and TRBJ2-1; 7 nucleotides align to TRBD2. Germline loops: CDR1 LGHDT, CDR2 YNNKEL (reference sequence). The CDR3 runs 15 residues. V was clipped by 4 bases and J by 8 bases; unmatched bases: 11. The CDR3 DNA is TGTGCCAGCAGCCGTCGGGGGGAATTAAGCGATGAGCAGTTCTTC. It translates to CASSRRGELSDEQFF.